This is a list of T cell receptor beta chains from one sample in a study of blood T cells in healthy people across ages. TCRdb reprocessed the 5' RACE reads with MiXCR, giving one entry per CDR3 protein. The sample lists 1.5 million to 2 million distinct CDR3 sequences, just under 50% occurring once. Material: blood. The source of these receptors is a woman between 40 and 55 years old in good health. Each CDR3 is given with its conserved first and last residue. A D gene is named only where the DNA matches it firmly. Some rows mark clone size as missing; the rest say once, few, many or name a class of expanded clone.

.	TRBJ1-2	.	TRBV10-2	TGCGCCAGCAAGGAGTCTCGAGGAGGCTACACCTTC	CASKESRGGYTF
.	TRBJ2-7	few	TRBV7-2	TGTGCCAGCAGCTCCCAAGACAGGCTCTACGAGCAGTACTTC	CASSSQDRLYEQYF
TRBD1	TRBJ1-4	.	TRBV6-5	TGTGCCAGCGGGGACAGCATAAATGAAAAACTGTTTTTT	CASGDSINEKLFF
TRBD1	TRBJ2-6	few	TRBV7-2	TGTGCCAGCAGCTTAGCCTCGTCCGGGACAGGGTTCTCTGGGGCCAACGTCCTGACTTTC	CASSLASSGTGFSGANVLTF
.	TRBJ1-4	.	TRBV7-2	TGTGCCTGCAGCTTAGGGGGGGTTAATGAAAAACTGTTTTTT	CACSLGGVNEKLFF
.	TRBJ1-2	.	TRBV7-2	TGTGCCAGCAGCTCCCCCCTCCAGGGTTACGGCGGTGGCTACACCTTC	CASSSPLQGYGGGYTF
.	TRBJ1-2	.	TRBV7-3	TGTGCCAGCAGCCCTCAGCCTATTAGGGGTGGCTACACCTTC	CASSPQPIRGGYTF
.	TRBJ2-7	many	TRBV20-1	TGCAGTGCTTCAGACCTCTACGAGCAGTACTTC	CSASDLYEQYF
TRBD1	TRBJ2-3	few	TRBV24-1	TGTGCCACCAGTGGCCCCGGACAGGGCACAGATACGCAGTATTTT	CATSGPGQGTDTQYF
.	TRBJ2-4	.	TRBV20-1	TGCAGTGCTGGAAAGGGCGCCCAGTACTTC	CSAGKGAQYF
TRBD2	TRBJ2-7	.	TRBV6-5	TGTGCCAGCAGTTACTTACTAGCGGCCGCCTACGAGCAGTACTTC	CASSYLLAAAYEQYF
.	TRBJ1-1	.	TRBV29-1	TGCAGCGTTGCAAGGGTGCTCACTGAAGCTTTCTTT	CSVARVLTEAFF
TRBD2	TRBJ2-3	.	TRBV3-1	TGTGCCAGCAGCCATGAGCGGGGGGGCGTGTATACGCAGTATTTT	CASSHERGGVYTQYF
TRBD1	TRBJ2-5	.	TRBV29-1	TGCAGCGGACGGGACAGGGGAGCAGAGACCCAGTACTTC	CSGRDRGAETQYF
TRBD1	TRBJ1-6	.	TRBV15	TGTGCCACCAGCGAGGGACAGGGAATCTCACCTAATTCACCCCTCCACTTT	CATSEGQGISPNSPLHF
TRBD2	TRBJ2-5	many	TRBV12-3/TRBV12-4	TGTGCCAGCCTTAAGACTAGCGGGGGCCCAGAGACCCAGTACTTC	CASLKTSGGPETQYF
.	TRBJ1-5	once	TRBV4-1	TGCGCCAGCAGCCAAGCCCCTCGAGATAGCAATCAGCCCCAGCATTTT	CASSQAPRDSNQPQHF
.	TRBJ2-1	few	TRBV28	TGTGCCAGCGGCATACTAGCCTCCTACAATGAGCAGTTCTTC	CASGILASYNEQFF
.	TRBJ1-1	.	TRBV12-3/TRBV12-4	TGTGCCAGCAGAGATCCTTTGACGGTCTACACTGAAGCTTTCTTT	CASRDPLTVYTEAFF
TRBD1	TRBJ2-5	.	TRBV5-1	TGCGCCAGCGGTGGACAGGGGACAGGCCAGGAGACCCAGTACTTC	CASGGQGTGQETQYF
TRBD2	TRBJ2-3	.	TRBV5-1	TGCGCCAGCAGCTTGGAGGGGACTAGCGGTAGAGGAACGCAGTATTTT	CASSLEGTSGRGTQYF
.	TRBJ2-7	.	TRBV12-3/TRBV12-4	TGTGCCAGCAGCGGGCGACAACTCTACGAGCAGTACTTC	CASSGRQLYEQYF
.	TRBJ2-3	few	TRBV20-1	TGCAGTGCACTGAAGGGGGGAGATACGCAGTATTTT	CSALKGGDTQYF
TRBD2	TRBJ2-3	.	TRBV9	TGTGCCAGCAGCGGGACTAGCGGGGGGAGTCGACCAGATACGCAGTATTTT	CASSGTSGGSRPDTQYF
.	TRBJ2-3	.	TRBV14	TGTGCCAGCAGCCAAGGTGGGACACCCGGGACAGATACGCAGTATTTT	CASSQGGTPGTDTQYF
TRBD2	TRBJ2-1	.	TRBV27	TGTGCCAGCAGGGACTACTCGGGGGACTACGAGCAGTTCTTC	CASRDYSGDYEQFF
.	TRBJ2-3	.	TRBV6-5	TGTGCCAGCAGTTACTCGACCCAGGGGACAGATACGCAGTATTTT	CASSYSTQGTDTQYF